The 11 T cell receptor beta chains below come from one sample, sequenced in a study of CD8+CD57+ T cells in acquired aplastic anemia. According to the study, genomic DNA was the template for TCR beta VDJ and CDR3 profiling. TCRdb itself ran the reads through MiXCR, one entry per CDR3 protein. In the table there are about 470,000 distinct CDR3 sequences, approximately 33% of which are singletons. Sequencing was done on patients that had shown CD8+CD57+ cell expansion by flow cytometry. Input material: sorted CD4+, CD8+, or CD8+CD57+ T cells (not recorded which) from PBMCs. Receptors were obtained from a human donor with aplastic anemia.

The chain joins TRBV5-4 to TRBJ1-2; 8 nucleotides match TRBD1. V gave up 4 bases and J gave up 6 bases; unmatched junction bases: 5. In germline, CDR1 is SGHNT, CDR2 YYREEE (reference sequence). This CDR3 has 13 residues. The CDR3 here is CASSIQGVDGYTF. The CDR3 bases are TGTGCCAGCAGCATACAGGGGGTCGATGGCTACACCTTC. The entire variable domain, with the rest obtained from reference TRBV5-4 and TRBJ1-2, is as follows: ETGVTQSPTHLIKTRGQQVTLRCSSQSGHNTVSWYQQALGQGPQFIFQYYREEENGRGNFPPRFSGLQFPNYSSELNVNALELDDSALYLCASSIQGVDGYTFGSGTRLTVV.

About this clonotype: Just one base apart from a much larger clone, this may be a read error. V and J are TRBV2 and TRBJ2-7; perhaps TRBD1 as D (5 bases). Germline CDR1 and CDR2: SNHLY and FYNNEI. The V end was cut by 8 bases, the J end by 7 bases, with 15 bases between. The CDR3 extends over 12 amino acids. The CDR3 reads CASVRVYNEQYF. The CDR3 nucleotides are TGTGCCAGCGTCAGGGTTTACAATGAGCAGTACTTC.

J is TRBJ2-3 and V is TRBV19; 10 nucleotides match TRBD2. Germline values: CDR1 LNHDA, CDR2 SQIVND (reference sequence). V was pared by 3 bases and J by 1 base, with 16 bases of the junction left unmatched. The CDR3 is 20 amino acids. The CDR3 sequence is CASSITQWTSGWIRTDTQYF. For the CDR3, the DNA is TGTGCCAGTAGTATCACCCAATGGACTAGCGGCTGGATACGCACAGATACGCAGTATTTT.

The table lists this clonotype with a few counts. The gene calls are TRBV7-9 and TRBJ1-1; tentatively, D is TRBD1 (5 bases). The germline V gene has CDR1 SEHNR and CDR2 FQNEAQ (reference sequence). Trimming stripped 1 base from V and 2 bases from J, with 17 bases between. This CDR3 comprises 17 residues. DNA for the CDR3: TGTGCCAGCAGCTTAGGCAGGGACGAGATCAGCAACACTGAAGCTTTCTTT. Its translation: CASSLGRDEISNTEAFF.

This clonotype has more than one count but fewer than ten. The chain has TRBV12-3 or TRBV12-4 and TRBJ2-3, with D perhaps matching TRBD2 (7 bases). V lost 3 bases and J lost 2, with 18 bases in between. The CDR3 has 17 amino acids. CDR3 DNA: TGTGCCAGCAGTTTCAACGTCTGGGGGGGCCTCACAGATACGCAGTATTTT. As protein: CASSFNVWGGLTDTQYF.

This sequence joins TRBV9 and TRBJ1-1, with a weak D call TRBD1 (5 bases). CDR1 SGDLS and CDR2 YYNGEE come from the germline V gene. CDR3 length: 15 residues. V gave up 0 bases and J gave up 1 base, with 10 bases separating them. The CDR3 region is CASSVEGSRNTEAFF. Written as DNA, the CDR3 is TGTGCCAGCAGCGTAGAGGGGTCAAGGAACACTGAAGCTTTCTTT.

This clonotype showed up just a few times. The chain joins TRBV12-3 or TRBV12-4 to TRBJ2-5; 8 nucleotides line up with TRBD1. This CDR3 has 14 residues. Trimming cost V 6 bases and J 5 bases; bases outside gene matches: 8. CDR3 protein: CASSPTGVLETQYF. CDR3 DNA: TGTGCCAGCAGCCCGACAGGGGTCCTGGAGACCCAGTACTTC.

The chain has TRBV25-1 and TRBJ1-5; D possibly corresponds to TRBD1 (6 bases). Trimming took 5 bases from V and 3 from J, leaving 17 bases between them. Germline-derived CDR1 and CDR2 are MGHDK and SYGVNS. The CDR3 spans 16 residues. CDR3 protein: CASSSRKGGNNQPQHF. The DNA of the CDR3 is TGTGCCAGCAGTTCCCGAAAGGGGGGGAACAATCAGCCCCAGCATTTT. The full variable domain, rest sourced from reference TRBV25-1 and TRBJ1-5, is EADIYQTPRYLVIGTGKKITLECSQTMGHDKMYWYQQDPGMELHLIHYSYGVNSTEKGDLSSESTVSRIRTEHFPLTLESARPSHTSQYLCASSSRKGGNNQPQHFGDGTRLSIL.

The chain carries TRBV30 and TRBJ1-4; 7 bases are a match to TRBD1. CDR1 and CDR2 from the germline V gene are GTSNPN and SVGIG (reference sequence). The CDR3 totals 16 residues. V lost 2 bases to trimming and J lost 6 bases; unmatched junction nucleotides: 12. The CDR3 DNA is TGTGCCTGGAGTAGACAGGGCGCCCTTTTTTATGAAAAACTGTTTTTT. Protein sequence: CAWSRQGALFYEKLFF.

This chain connects TRBV10-3 to TRBJ1-2; 7 bases are shared with TRBD1. J gave up 11 bases and V 5 bases, and 5 bases lay outside the gene matches. CDR3 length equals 11 residues. Germline V lookup: CDR1 ENHRY, CDR2 SYGVKD. The CDR3 coding sequence is TGTGCCATCAGTCTGCAACAGGGGTACACCTTC. Residues: CAISLQQGYTF.

On this clonotype: One base away lies a much larger clone, so this may be a sequencing read error. The V call is TRBV19, the J call TRBJ1-2; 7 bases are shared with TRBD1. In germline, CDR1 is LNHDA, CDR2 SQIVND (reference sequence). J gave up 2 bases and V 5 bases, and 11 bases lay outside the gene matches. CDR3 size: 16 residues. The CDR3 loop is CASSGQGTEGNYGYTF. DNA for the CDR3: TGTGCCAGTAGTGGGCAGGGGACAGAAGGAAACTATGGCTACACCTTC.